The present entry profiles one T cell receptor beta chain with its context. Here immunoSEQ multiplex PCR was the method, and the copy in TCRdb shows in-frame clones only, minus some. The sample lists tens of thousands of clones; 70% to 90% were seen once. The germline gives CDR1 SGHNT, CDR2 YYREEE (reference sequence). Trimming removed 3 bases at V and 4 bases at J, with 14 bases between. The CDR3 extends over 15 amino acids. The data were taken from a study of T cell changes during pregnancy in multiple sclerosis. The J gene is TRBJ1-3, the V gene TRBV5-4; weak D call: TRBD1 (5 bases). The receptor was derived from a female donor in good health, enrolled as a control in a pregnancy study. Source: CD8+ T cells from peripheral blood mononuclear cells, taken after pregnancy. CDR3 amino acids: CASSWGSGGGNTIYF. CDR3 coding DNA: TGTGCCAGCAGCTGGGGGTCGGGAGGCGGAAACACCATATATTTT.